This TCR beta chain stems from a study of CD8 T cells in ankylosing spondylitis. Per the germline V gene, CDR1 is SQVTM and CDR2 is ANQGSEA. Trimming cost V 4 bases and J 8 bases; bases outside gene matches: 4. The CDR3 covers 12 residues. There are many counts of this clonotype. Construction of TCR beta libraries was performed using quantitative 5'-RACE with molecular barcodes. TCRdb re-called the 5' RACE reads with MiXCR, one entry per CDR3 protein. The data contain almost 250,000 distinct CDR3 sequences, more than 25% of them singletons. This chain joins TRBV29-1 and TRBJ2-1; 8 bases agree with TRBD2. Specimen: blood, either unsorted or a sorted T cell fraction (not recorded which). The TCR was taken from a male donor with ankylosing spondylitis or in good health (not recorded which). CDR3: CSVAPGLDEQFF. In nucleotides, the CDR3 is TGCAGCGTTGCCCCGGGACTAGATGAGCAGTTCTTC.